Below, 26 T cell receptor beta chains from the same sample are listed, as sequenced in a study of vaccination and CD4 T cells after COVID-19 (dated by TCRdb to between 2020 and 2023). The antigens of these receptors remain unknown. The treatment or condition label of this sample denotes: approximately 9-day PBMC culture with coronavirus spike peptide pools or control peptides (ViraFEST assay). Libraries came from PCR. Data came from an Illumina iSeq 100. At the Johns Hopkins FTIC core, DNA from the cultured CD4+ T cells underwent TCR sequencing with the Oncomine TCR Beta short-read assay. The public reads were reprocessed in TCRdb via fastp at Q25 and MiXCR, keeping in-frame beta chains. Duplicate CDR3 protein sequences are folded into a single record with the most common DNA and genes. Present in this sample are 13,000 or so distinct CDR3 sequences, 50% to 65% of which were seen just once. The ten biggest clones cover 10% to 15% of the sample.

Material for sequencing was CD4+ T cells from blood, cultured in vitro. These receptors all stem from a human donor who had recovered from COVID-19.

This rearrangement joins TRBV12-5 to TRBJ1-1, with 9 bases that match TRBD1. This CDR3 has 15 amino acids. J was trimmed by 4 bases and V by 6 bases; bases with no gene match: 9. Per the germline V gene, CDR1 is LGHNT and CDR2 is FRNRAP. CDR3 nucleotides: TGTGCTAGTGGCGTGAACAGGGGGCTTAGCACTGAAGCTTTCTTT. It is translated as CASGVNRGLSTEAFF.

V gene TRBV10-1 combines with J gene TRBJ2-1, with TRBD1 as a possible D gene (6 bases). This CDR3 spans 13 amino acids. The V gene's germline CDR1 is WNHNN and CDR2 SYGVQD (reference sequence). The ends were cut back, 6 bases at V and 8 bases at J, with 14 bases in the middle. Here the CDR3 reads CASSERGMDEQFF. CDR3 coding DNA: TGCGCCAGCAGCGAAAGGGGGATGGATGAGCAGTTCTTC.

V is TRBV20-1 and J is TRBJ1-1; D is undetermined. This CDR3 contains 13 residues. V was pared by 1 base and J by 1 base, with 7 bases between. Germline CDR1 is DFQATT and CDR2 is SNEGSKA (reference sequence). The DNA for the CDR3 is TGCAGTGCTAGAGGTTGGGAGAACACTGAAGCTTTCTTT. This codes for CSARGWENTEAFF.

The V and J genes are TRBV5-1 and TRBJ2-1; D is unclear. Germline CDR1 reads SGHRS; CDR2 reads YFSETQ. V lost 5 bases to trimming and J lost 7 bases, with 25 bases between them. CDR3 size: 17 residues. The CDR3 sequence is CASRPHLLLKSGNEQFF. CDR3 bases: TGCGCCAGCAGACCTCATCTCCTATTGAAGTCCGGTAATGAGCAGTTCTTC. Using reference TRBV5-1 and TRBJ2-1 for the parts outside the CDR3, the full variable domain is KAGVTQTPRYLIKTRGQQVTLSCSPISGHRSVSWYQQTPGQGLQFLFEYFSETQRNKGNFPGRFSGRQFSNSRSEMNVSTLELGDSALYLCASRPHLLLKSGNEQFFGPGTRLTVL.

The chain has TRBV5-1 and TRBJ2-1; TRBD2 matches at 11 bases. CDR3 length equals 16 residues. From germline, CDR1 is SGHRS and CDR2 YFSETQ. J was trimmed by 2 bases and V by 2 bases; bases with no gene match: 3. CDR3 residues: CASSLLAGVAYNEQFF. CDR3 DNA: TGCGCCAGCAGCTTACTAGCGGGGGTAGCCTACAATGAGCAGTTCTTC.

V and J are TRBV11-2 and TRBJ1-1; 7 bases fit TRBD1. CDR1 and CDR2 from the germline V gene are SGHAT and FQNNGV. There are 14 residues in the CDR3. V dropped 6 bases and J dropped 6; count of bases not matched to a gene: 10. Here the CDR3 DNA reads TGTGCCAGCAGTCAAGGGACAGTCCCGGCTGAAGCTTTCTTT. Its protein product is CASSQGTVPAEAFF.

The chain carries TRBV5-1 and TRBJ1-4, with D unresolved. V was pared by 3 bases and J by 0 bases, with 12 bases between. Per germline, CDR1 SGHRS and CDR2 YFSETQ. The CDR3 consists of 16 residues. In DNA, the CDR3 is TGCGCCAGCAGCTCTAGACCCAGCGCAACTAATGAAAAACTGTTTTTT. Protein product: CASSSRPSATNEKLFF.

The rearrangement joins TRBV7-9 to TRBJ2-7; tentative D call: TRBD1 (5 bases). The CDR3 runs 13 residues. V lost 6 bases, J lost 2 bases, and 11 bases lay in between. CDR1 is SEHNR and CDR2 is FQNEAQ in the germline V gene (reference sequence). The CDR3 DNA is TGTGCCAGCAGACCCTTAGGGGCCTACGAGCAGTACTTC. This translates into CASRPLGAYEQYF.

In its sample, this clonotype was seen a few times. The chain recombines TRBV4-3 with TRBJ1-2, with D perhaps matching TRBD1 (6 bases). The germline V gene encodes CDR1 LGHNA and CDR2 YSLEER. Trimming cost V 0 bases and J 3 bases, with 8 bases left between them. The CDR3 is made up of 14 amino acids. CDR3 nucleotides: TGCGCCAGCAGCCAAGATGACAGGCACTATGGCTACACCTTC. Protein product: CASSQDDRHYGYTF.

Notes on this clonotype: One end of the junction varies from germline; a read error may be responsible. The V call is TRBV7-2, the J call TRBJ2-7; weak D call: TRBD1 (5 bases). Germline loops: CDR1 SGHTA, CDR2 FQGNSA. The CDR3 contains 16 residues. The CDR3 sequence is CASSLSIHRNSYERYF. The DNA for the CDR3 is TGTGCCAGCAGCTTAAGTATTCACAGGAACTCCTACGAGCGGTACTTC.

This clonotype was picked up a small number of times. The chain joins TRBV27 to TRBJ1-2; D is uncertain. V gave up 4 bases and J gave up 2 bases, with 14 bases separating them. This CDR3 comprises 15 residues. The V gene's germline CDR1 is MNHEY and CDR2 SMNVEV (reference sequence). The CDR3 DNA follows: TGTGCCAGCAGTTCGCCCCTGGCAGGAAACTATGGCTACACCTTC. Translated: CASSSPLAGNYGYTF.

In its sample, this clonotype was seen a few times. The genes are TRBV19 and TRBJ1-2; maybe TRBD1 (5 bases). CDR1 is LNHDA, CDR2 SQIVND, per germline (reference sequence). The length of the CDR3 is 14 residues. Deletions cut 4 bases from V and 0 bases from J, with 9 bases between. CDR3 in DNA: TGTGCCAGTAGTACCGACAGAGCTAACTATGGCTACACCTTC. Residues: CASSTDRANYGYTF.

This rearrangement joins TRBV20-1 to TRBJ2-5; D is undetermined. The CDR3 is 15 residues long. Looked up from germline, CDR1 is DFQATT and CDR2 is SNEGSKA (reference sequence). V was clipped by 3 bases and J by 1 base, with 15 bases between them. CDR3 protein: CSASFRTVGQETQYF. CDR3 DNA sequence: TGCAGTGCTAGTTTTCGCACCGTCGGCCAAGAGACCCAGTACTTC.

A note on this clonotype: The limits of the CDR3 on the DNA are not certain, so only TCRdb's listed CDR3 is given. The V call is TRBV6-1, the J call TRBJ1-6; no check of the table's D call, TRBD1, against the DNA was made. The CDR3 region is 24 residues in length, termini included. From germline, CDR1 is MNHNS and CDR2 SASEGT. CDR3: CVTRRATGLYEQYFGPGGNSPLHF.

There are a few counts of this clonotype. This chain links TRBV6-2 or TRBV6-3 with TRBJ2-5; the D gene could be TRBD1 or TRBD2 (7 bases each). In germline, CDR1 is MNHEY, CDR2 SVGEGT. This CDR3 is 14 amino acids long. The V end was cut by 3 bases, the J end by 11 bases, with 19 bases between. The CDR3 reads CASSYDGQGGSQYF. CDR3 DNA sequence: TGTGCCAGCAGTTATGACGGCCAGGGGGGGTCACAGTACTTC.

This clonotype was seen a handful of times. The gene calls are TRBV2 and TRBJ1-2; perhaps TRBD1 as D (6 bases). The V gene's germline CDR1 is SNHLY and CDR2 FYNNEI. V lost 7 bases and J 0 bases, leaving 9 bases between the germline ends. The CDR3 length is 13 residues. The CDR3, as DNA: TGTGCCAGCACTAAGGGGGCTAACTATGGCTACACCTTC. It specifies CASTKGANYGYTF.

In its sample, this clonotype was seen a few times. The CDR3 loop is CASRGTGGLNQPQHF. CDR3 bases: TGTGCCAGCAGGGGGACAGGGGGCCTCAATCAGCCCCAGCATTTT. The chain combines TRBV6-1 with TRBJ1-5; 12 bases are shared with TRBD1. The CDR3 length is 15 residues. Germline values: CDR1 MNHNS, CDR2 SASEGT. V lost 6 bases, J lost 3 bases, and 3 bases stayed unmatched.

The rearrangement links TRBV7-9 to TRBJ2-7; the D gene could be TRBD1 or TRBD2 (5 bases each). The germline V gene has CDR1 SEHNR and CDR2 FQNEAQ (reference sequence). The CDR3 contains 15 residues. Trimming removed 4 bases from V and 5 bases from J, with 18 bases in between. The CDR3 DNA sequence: TGTGCCAGCAGCTACCGGGACGGTCGTAGTGACGAGCAGTACTTC. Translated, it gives CASSYRDGRSDEQYF.

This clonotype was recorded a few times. In DNA, the CDR3 is TGTGCCATCAACCGGGACGGCTATTATGGCTACACCTTC. Translation: CAINRDGYYGYTF. The chain employs TRBV10-3 and TRBJ1-2, with a possible D match to TRBD1 (5 bases). The CDR3 has 13 amino acids. Germline V gene lookup returns CDR1 ENHRY and CDR2 SYGVKD. V was trimmed by 7 bases and J by 5 bases, leaving 14 bases between them.

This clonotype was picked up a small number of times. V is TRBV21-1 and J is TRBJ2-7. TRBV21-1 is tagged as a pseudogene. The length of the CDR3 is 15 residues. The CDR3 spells CASSNGSNSSYEQYF. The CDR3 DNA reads TGTGCCAGCAGCAACGGGTCAAATAGCTCCTACGAGCAGTACTTC.

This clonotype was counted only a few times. The CDR3 sequence: CASSLNQGVGAEAFF. The CDR3 DNA is TGTGCCAGCAGCTTAAATCAGGGTGTCGGCGCTGAAGCTTTCTTT. This chain uses TRBV7-8 with TRBJ1-1; D perhaps matches TRBD1 (5 bases). Germline V gene sequence: CDR1 SGHVS, CDR2 FQNEAQ. This CDR3 is 15 amino acids long. Trimming shortened V by 2 bases and J by 6 bases, and 16 bases separated the two germline ends.

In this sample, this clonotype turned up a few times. The CDR3 nucleotides are TGTGCCAGTCGGCTAGGACAGACACCCGGGGAGCTGTTTTTT. This translates into CASRLGQTPGELFF. This chain joins TRBV19 and TRBJ2-2; D is perhaps TRBD1 (6 bases). The CDR3 is 14 residues long. Looked up from germline, CDR1 is LNHDA and CDR2 is SQIVND (reference sequence). The V and J ends lost 8 bases and 6 bases respectively, with 16 bases between them.

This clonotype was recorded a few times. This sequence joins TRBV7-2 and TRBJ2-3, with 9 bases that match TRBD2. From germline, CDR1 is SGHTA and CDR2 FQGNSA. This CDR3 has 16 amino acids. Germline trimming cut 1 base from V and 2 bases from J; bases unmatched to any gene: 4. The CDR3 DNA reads TGTGCCAGCAGCTTAGTAGCGGGGGTTCTCACAGATACGCAGTATTTT. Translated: CASSLVAGVLTDTQYF.

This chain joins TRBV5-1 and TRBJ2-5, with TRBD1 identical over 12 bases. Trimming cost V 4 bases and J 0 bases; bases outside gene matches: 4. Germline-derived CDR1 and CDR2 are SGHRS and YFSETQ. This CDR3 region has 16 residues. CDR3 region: CASSAGTGGYQETQYF. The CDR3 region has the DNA TGCGCCAGCAGCGCGGGGACAGGGGGCTACCAAGAGACCCAGTACTTC. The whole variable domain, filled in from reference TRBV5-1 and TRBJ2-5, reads KAGVTQTPRYLIKTRGQQVTLSCSPISGHRSVSWYQQTPGQGLQFLFEYFSETQRNKGNFPGRFSGRQFSNSRSEMNVSTLELGDSALYLCASSAGTGGYQETQYFGPGTRLLVL.

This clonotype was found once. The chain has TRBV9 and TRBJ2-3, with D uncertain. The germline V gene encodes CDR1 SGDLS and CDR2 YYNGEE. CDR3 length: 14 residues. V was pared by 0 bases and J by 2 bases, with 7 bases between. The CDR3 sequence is CASSVAYPTDTQYF. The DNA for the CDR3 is TGTGCCAGCAGCGTAGCCTACCCCACAGATACGCAGTATTTT.

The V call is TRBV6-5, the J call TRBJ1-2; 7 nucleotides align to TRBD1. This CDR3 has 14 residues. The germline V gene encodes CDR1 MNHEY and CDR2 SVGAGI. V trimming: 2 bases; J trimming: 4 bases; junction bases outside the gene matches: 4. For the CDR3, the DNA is TGTGCCAGCAGTTACGACAGGGCTCCCTATGGCTACACCTTC. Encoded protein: CASSYDRAPYGYTF.